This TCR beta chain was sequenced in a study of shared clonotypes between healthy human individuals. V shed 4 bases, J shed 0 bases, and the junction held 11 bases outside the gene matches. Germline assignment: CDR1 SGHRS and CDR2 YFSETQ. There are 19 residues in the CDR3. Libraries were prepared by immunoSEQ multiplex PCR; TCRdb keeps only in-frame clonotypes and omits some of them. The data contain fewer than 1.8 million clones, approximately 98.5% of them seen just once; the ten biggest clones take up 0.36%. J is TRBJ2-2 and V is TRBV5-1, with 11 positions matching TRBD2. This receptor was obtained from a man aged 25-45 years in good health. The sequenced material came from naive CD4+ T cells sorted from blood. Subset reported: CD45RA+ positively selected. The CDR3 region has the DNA TGCGCCAGCAGCGGGACTAGCGGAAGCGTTAGTACGAACACCGGGGAGCTGTTTTTT. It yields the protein CASSGTSGSVSTNTGELFF. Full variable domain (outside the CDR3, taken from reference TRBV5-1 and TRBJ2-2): KAGVTQTPRYLIKTRGQQVTLSCSPISGHRSVSWYQQTPGQGLQFLFEYFSETQRNKGNFPGRFSGRQFSNSRSEMNVSTLELGDSALYLCASSGTSGSVSTNTGELFFGEGSRLTVL.